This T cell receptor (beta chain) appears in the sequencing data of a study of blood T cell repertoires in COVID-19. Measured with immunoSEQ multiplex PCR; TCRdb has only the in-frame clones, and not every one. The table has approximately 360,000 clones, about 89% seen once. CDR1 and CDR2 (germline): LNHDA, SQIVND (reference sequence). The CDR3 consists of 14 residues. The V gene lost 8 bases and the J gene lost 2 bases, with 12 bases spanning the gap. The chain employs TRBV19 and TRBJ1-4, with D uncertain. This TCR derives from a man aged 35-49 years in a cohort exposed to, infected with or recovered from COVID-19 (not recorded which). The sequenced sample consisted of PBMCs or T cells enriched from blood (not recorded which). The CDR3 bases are TGTGCCAGTCGGGATCGCGGTACTAATGAAAAACTGTTTTTT. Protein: CASRDRGTNEKLFF.